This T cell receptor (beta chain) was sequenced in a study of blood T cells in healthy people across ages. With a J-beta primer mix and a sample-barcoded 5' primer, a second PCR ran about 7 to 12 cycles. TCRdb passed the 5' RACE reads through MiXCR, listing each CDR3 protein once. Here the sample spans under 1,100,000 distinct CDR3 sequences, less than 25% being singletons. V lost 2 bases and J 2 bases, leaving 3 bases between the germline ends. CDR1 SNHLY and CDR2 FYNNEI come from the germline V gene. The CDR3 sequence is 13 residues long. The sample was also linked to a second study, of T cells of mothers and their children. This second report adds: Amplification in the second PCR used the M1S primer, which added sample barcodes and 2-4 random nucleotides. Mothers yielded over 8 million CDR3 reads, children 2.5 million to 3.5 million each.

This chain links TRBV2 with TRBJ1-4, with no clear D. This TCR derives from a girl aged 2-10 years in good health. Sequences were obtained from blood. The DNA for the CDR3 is TGTGCCAGCAGTGAAACTACTAATGAAAAACTGTTTTTT. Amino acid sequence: CASSETTNEKLFF.